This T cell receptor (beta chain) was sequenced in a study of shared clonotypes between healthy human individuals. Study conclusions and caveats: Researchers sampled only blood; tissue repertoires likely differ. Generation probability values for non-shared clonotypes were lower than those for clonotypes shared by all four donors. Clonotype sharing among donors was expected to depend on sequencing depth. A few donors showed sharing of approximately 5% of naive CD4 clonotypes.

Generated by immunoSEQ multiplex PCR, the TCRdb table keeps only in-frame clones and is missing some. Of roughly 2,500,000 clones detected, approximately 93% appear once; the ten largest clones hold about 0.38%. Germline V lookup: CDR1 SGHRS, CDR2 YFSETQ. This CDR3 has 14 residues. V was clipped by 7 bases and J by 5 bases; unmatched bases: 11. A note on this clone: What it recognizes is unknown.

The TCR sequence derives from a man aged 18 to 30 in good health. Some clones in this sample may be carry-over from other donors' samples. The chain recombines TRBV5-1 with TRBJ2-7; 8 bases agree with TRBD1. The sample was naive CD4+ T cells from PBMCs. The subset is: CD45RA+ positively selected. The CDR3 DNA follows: TGCGCCAGCGCAAAAAGGACAGGGTCCCACGAGCAGTACTTC. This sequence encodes CASAKRTGSHEQYF.